These T cell receptor beta chains were read from a single sample in a study of CD8 T cells in ankylosing spondylitis. A single record per CDR3 protein comes from TCRdb applying MiXCR to the 5' RACE reads. There are 200,000 to 300,000 distinct CDR3 sequences in the sample; around 9.1% occur only once, and around 6.8% lies in the top ten. Sample: blood, either unsorted or a sorted T cell fraction (not recorded which). Receptor source: a male donor with ankylosing spondylitis or in good health (not recorded which). CDR3s include the opening cysteine and the closing phenylalanine or tryptophan. A D gene is named only where the DNA matches it firmly. Only part of the rows carry a size: once, few, many, or a class if the clone is expanded.

j_call	clone_size	d_call	v_call	cdr3_nt	cdr3_aa
TRBJ2-2	NA	NA	TRBV6-5	TGTGCCAGCAGTTACTCCTTATCTCTCAGTAACACCGGGGAGCTGTTTTTT	CASSYSLSLSNTGELFF
TRBJ1-6	NA	TRBD1	TRBV30	TGTGCCTGGAGTGTACCCGGGACAGGGTCTTCACCCCTCCACTTT	CAWSVPGTGSSPLHF
TRBJ2-3	many	TRBD2	TRBV6-4	TGTGCCAGCAGTGTTAGCGGGGACACAGATACGCAGTATTTT	CASSVSGDTDTQYF
TRBJ2-3	few	NA	TRBV27	TGTGCCAGCAGTTTAATCAGGGGCCTAGGGACAGATACGCAGTATTTT	CASSLIRGLGTDTQYF
TRBJ2-5	few	TRBD1	TRBV5-1	TGCGCCAGCAGCTCGGGATCCTCCGGGACAGGGGGGTTTGAGACCCAGTACTTC	CASSSGSSGTGGFETQYF
TRBJ1-5	NA	TRBD1	TRBV19	TGTGCCAGTAGTCCACGGACAGGGGGTCTCAATCAGCCCCAGCATTTT	CASSPRTGGLNQPQHF
TRBJ2-4	few	NA	TRBV11-1	TGTGCCAGCAGCCAAGAACCGAGCGATGGGTCCATTCAGTACTTC	CASSQEPSDGSIQYF
TRBJ1-1	many	NA	TRBV5-1	TGCGCCAGCAGCTTTGGCCGGGTAAACACTGAAGCTTTCTTT	CASSFGRVNTEAFF
TRBJ1-3	many	NA	TRBV4-3	TGCGCCAGCAGCCAAGATCGTCCAGGGCGGGAGGGAAACACCATATATTTT	CASSQDRPGREGNTIYF
TRBJ2-3	many	NA	TRBV7-9	TGTGCCAGCAGCGCAGCCTTGGCCGCACCACAGGGTACGCAGTATTTT	CASSAALAAPQGTQYF
TRBJ2-1	many	NA	TRBV20-1	TGCAGTGCTAGAGATGGGCTGGGGGCCTCCTACAATGAGCAGTTCTTC	CSARDGLGASYNEQFF
TRBJ1-1	many	NA	TRBV20-1	TGCAGTGCTAGAGATCCCGGTGTAAACACTGAAGCTTTCTTT	CSARDPGVNTEAFF
TRBJ1-3	many	NA	TRBV30	TGTGCCTGGAAGGGGGGATCGGGAAACACCATATATTTT	CAWKGGSGNTIYF
TRBJ1-1	many	TRBD1	TRBV19	TGTGCCAGTAGTACAGGGGGCTTGAACACTGAAGCTTTCTTT	CASSTGGLNTEAFF
TRBJ2-1	many	TRBD2	TRBV7-3	TGTGCCAGCAGCTTAGATCCAGCGGGGGCCCTCAATGAGCAGTTCTTC	CASSLDPAGALNEQFF
TRBJ2-3	many	TRBD1	TRBV7-2	TGTGCCAGCAGTCGTAGACAGGGGCCCCGCACAGATACGCAGTATTTT	CASSRRQGPRTDTQYF
TRBJ1-2	many	TRBD1	TRBV12-3/TRBV12-4	TGTGCCAGCGGACTGCAACCGGGACAGGGTAGCTATGGCTACACCTTC	CASGLQPGQGSYGYTF
TRBJ1-2	many	NA	TRBV12-3/TRBV12-4	TGTGCCAGCAGAGGGACGAACTATGGCTACACCTTC	CASRGTNYGYTF
TRBJ1-4	medium-sized	NA	TRBV7-2	TGTGCCAGCAGCTTAGACTTTTCCGAGGGAGATGAAAAACTGTTTTTT	CASSLDFSEGDEKLFF